This T cell receptor (beta chain) derives from a study of identical twins. TCRdb processed the 5' RACE reads anew with MiXCR; each CDR3 protein has one entry. The table includes about 280,000 distinct CDR3 sequences, about 8.3% detected once. There are many counts of this clonotype. These records were also assigned to another study, of yellow fever vaccine responses in identical twins. This second study says: Twins' vaccine T cell responses reportedly seemed partly convergent and partly personalized.

Sequencing was performed on memory (CD45RO+) T cells sorted from blood. The TCR originated in a woman between 18 and 29 years old in good health.

The CDR3 region has the DNA TGTGCCAGCAGCCAAGGCACCGGGACTAGCGGTTATACGCAGTATTTT. It codes for CASSQGTGTSGYTQYF. The chain uses TRBV4-2 and TRBJ2-3, with 11 nucleotides matching TRBD2. CDR3 length equals 16 residues. Looked up from germline, CDR1 is LGHNA and CDR2 is YNFKEQ. With V trimmed by 1 base and J by 7 bases, 7 bases remained unmatched.